A selection of T cell receptor beta chains follows, all from one sample in a study of glioma-infiltrating T cells after dendritic cell vaccination. Method: immunoSEQ multiplex PCR; TCRdb's copy keeps in-frame clones and lacks some. Here the sample spans just over 95,000 clones, about 79% being singletons. Sequenced material: blood, taken before dendritic cell vaccination. These receptors came from a human donor with glioblastoma. The CDR3 runs from the conserved cysteine through the conserved F or W. D genes are given only for firm matches. Part of the rows lack a size; the others show once, few, many or a class for expanded clones.

clone size: -; J gene: TRBJ2-1; V gene: TRBV4-1; D gene: TRBD1; CDR3 protein: CASSYGQGTYNEQFF; CDR3 DNA: TGCGCCAGCAGCTACGGACAGGGGACCTACAATGAGCAGTTCTTC
clone size: -; J gene: TRBJ1-3; V gene: TRBV4-2; D gene: -; CDR3 protein: CASSSEVGNTIYF; CDR3 DNA: TGTGCCAGCAGTTCCGAGGTCGGAAACACCATATATTTT
clone size: few; J gene: TRBJ2-7; V gene: TRBV6-5; D gene: TRBD2; CDR3 protein: CASSYSTGGPHEQYF; CDR3 DNA: TGTGCCAGCAGTTACTCGACGGGAGGGCCTCACGAGCAGTACTTC
clone size: -; J gene: TRBJ2-7; V gene: TRBV27; D gene: -; CDR3 protein: CASSLDRPSLGYEQYF; CDR3 DNA: TGTGCCAGCAGTTTAGATAGGCCTAGCCTAGGCTACGAGCAGTACTTC
clone size: -; J gene: TRBJ2-7; V gene: TRBV2; D gene: TRBD2; CDR3 protein: CASRASGIFEQYF; CDR3 DNA: TGTGCCAGCCGGGCTAGCGGGATATTTGAGCAGTACTTC
clone size: -; J gene: TRBJ2-2; V gene: TRBV5-1; D gene: -; CDR3 protein: CASSEATGNTGELFF; CDR3 DNA: TGCGCCAGCAGCGAGGCAACAGGGAACACCGGGGAGCTGTTTTTT
clone size: -; J gene: TRBJ2-3; V gene: TRBV27; D gene: -; CDR3 protein: CASSPFTDTQYF; CDR3 DNA: TGTGCCAGCAGTCCGTTCACAGATACGCAGTATTTT
clone size: -; J gene: TRBJ2-2; V gene: TRBV15; D gene: TRBD2; CDR3 protein: CATSSSGGTGELFF; CDR3 DNA: TGTGCCACCAGCAGCAGCGGGGGGACCGGGGAGCTGTTTTTT
clone size: -; J gene: TRBJ1-4; V gene: TRBV4-1; D gene: TRBD1; CDR3 protein: CASSHLDRDSATNEKLFF; CDR3 DNA: TGCGCCAGCAGCCACCTCGACAGGGACAGTGCAACTAATGAAAAACTGTTTTTT
clone size: -; J gene: TRBJ1-3; V gene: TRBV14; D gene: TRBD1; CDR3 protein: CASSQRTGGSGNTIYF; CDR3 DNA: TGTGCCAGCAGCCAACGAACAGGGGGCTCCGGAAACACCATATATTTT
clone size: -; J gene: TRBJ1-5; V gene: TRBV30; D gene: -; CDR3 protein: CAWSVLGNQPQHF; CDR3 DNA: TGTGCCTGGAGTGTACTAGGGAATCAGCCCCAGCATTTT
clone size: few; J gene: TRBJ1-5; V gene: TRBV2; D gene: -; CDR3 protein: CASRGRVQQPQHF; CDR3 DNA: TGTGCCAGCAGAGGGCGGGTCCAACAGCCCCAGCATTTT
clone size: few; J gene: TRBJ2-1; V gene: TRBV30; D gene: TRBD2; CDR3 protein: CAWSVYGGTKTYNEQFF; CDR3 DNA: TGTGCCTGGAGTGTATACGGCGGGACTAAGACCTACAATGAGCAGTTCTTC
clone size: -; J gene: TRBJ2-1; V gene: TRBV4-2; D gene: TRBD2; CDR3 protein: CASSQHSGSVRNEQFF; CDR3 DNA: TGTGCCAGCAGCCAGCATAGCGGGAGTGTTCGTAATGAGCAGTTCTTC
clone size: -; J gene: TRBJ1-4; V gene: TRBV6-5; D gene: TRBD1; CDR3 protein: CASSDGQASEKLFF; CDR3 DNA: TGTGCCAGCAGTGACGGACAGGCTTCCGAAAAACTGTTTTTT
clone size: once; J gene: TRBJ2-7; V gene: TRBV15; D gene: -; CDR3 protein: CATSRDPQGTYEQYF; CDR3 DNA: TGTGCCACCAGCAGAGACCCCCAGGGGACCTACGAGCAGTACTTC
clone size: -; J gene: TRBJ2-5; V gene: TRBV18; D gene: TRBD2; CDR3 protein: CASSLDPSGQETQYF; CDR3 DNA: TGTGCCAGCTCACTAGACCCTAGCGGCCAAGAGACCCAGTACTTC
clone size: few; J gene: TRBJ1-1; V gene: TRBV19; D gene: TRBD1; CDR3 protein: CASKLTGPKEAFF; CDR3 DNA: TGTGCCAGTAAGCTGACAGGGCCCAAAGAAGCTTTCTTT
clone size: -; J gene: TRBJ1-5; V gene: TRBV6-6; D gene: TRBD1; CDR3 protein: CASIQGAGNQPQHF; CDR3 DNA: TGTGCCAGCATCCAGGGGGCCGGCAATCAGCCCCAGCATTTT
clone size: -; J gene: TRBJ1-1; V gene: TRBV7-9; D gene: TRBD1; CDR3 protein: CASRSTHRQGAGNTEAFF; CDR3 DNA: TGTGCCAGCAGATCAACCCACCGGCAGGGGGCCGGGAACACTGAAGCTTTCTTT
clone size: -; J gene: TRBJ1-1; V gene: TRBV27; D gene: -; CDR3 protein: CASSLSTGPVRAFF; CDR3 DNA: TGTGCCAGCAGTTTATCAACAGGGCCGGTGAGAGCTTTCTTT
clone size: -; J gene: TRBJ2-1; V gene: TRBV25-1; D gene: TRBD1; CDR3 protein: CASSEPPGQGDNEQFF; CDR3 DNA: TGTGCCAGCAGTGAGCCCCCGGGACAGGGTGACAATGAGCAGTTCTTC
clone size: once; J gene: TRBJ1-1; V gene: TRBV7-8; D gene: -; CDR3 protein: CASSLRSAAGRAFF; CDR3 DNA: TGTGCCAGCAGCTTAAGGTCGGCGGCTGGGAGAGCTTTCTTT
clone size: -; J gene: TRBJ2-6; V gene: TRBV2; D gene: TRBD1; CDR3 protein: CASRYPGQGFAGANVLTF; CDR3 DNA: TGTGCCAGCAGGTACCCTGGACAGGGCTTCGCTGGGGCCAACGTCCTGACTTTC
clone size: -; J gene: TRBJ1-1; V gene: TRBV5-1; D gene: TRBD1; CDR3 protein: CASSLGQGYTEAFF; CDR3 DNA: TGCGCCAGCAGCTTGGGACAGGGATACACTGAAGCTTTCTTT
clone size: -; J gene: TRBJ2-3; V gene: TRBV6-5; D gene: -; CDR3 protein: CASSTAGISDTQYF; CDR3 DNA: TGTGCCAGCAGTACTGCGGGAATCTCAGATACGCAGTATTTT
clone size: -; J gene: TRBJ2-1; V gene: TRBV30; D gene: -; CDR3 protein: CAWSVGGHEQFF; CDR3 DNA: TGTGCCTGGAGTGTTGGTGGGCATGAGCAGTTCTTC
clone size: -; J gene: TRBJ2-7; V gene: TRBV5-4; D gene: -; CDR3 protein: CASSLERGYEQYF; CDR3 DNA: TGTGCCAGCAGCTTGGAACGCGGCTACGAGCAGTACTTC
clone size: -; J gene: TRBJ1-2; V gene: TRBV5-4; D gene: -; CDR3 protein: CASSPAGANYGYTF; CDR3 DNA: TGTGCCAGCAGCCCTGCAGGGGCCAACTATGGCTACACCTTC
clone size: -; J gene: TRBJ2-1; V gene: TRBV20-1; D gene: TRBD2; CDR3 protein: CSGGAGNEQFF; CDR3 DNA: TGCAGCGGGGGGGCCGGGAATGAGCAGTTCTTC
clone size: once; J gene: TRBJ2-3; V gene: TRBV9; D gene: -; CDR3 protein: CASSVDRDTQYF; CDR3 DNA: TGTGCCAGCAGCGTAGACAGGGATACGCAGTATTTT
clone size: -; J gene: TRBJ2-2; V gene: TRBV30; D gene: -; CDR3 protein: CACNGQYNTGELFF; CDR3 DNA: TGTGCCTGCAACGGACAGTACAACACCGGGGAGCTGTTTTTT
clone size: -; J gene: TRBJ1-6; V gene: TRBV11-3; D gene: -; CDR3 protein: CASSLVGGSPLHF; CDR3 DNA: TGTGCCAGCAGCTTAGTGGGGGGATCACCCCTCCACTTT
clone size: -; J gene: TRBJ1-5; V gene: TRBV19; D gene: -; CDR3 protein: CASSTNVPPQHF; CDR3 DNA: TGTGCCAGTTCAACAAACGTACCGCCCCAGCATTTT
clone size: -; J gene: TRBJ2-3; V gene: TRBV25-1; D gene: TRBD1; CDR3 protein: CASSEGTGLNTDTQYF; CDR3 DNA: TGTGCCAGCAGTGAAGGGACAGGCCTAAACACAGATACGCAGTATTTT
clone size: -; J gene: TRBJ2-1; V gene: TRBV5-1; D gene: TRBD2; CDR3 protein: CASSFQPSGLAVYNEQFF; CDR3 DNA: TGCGCCAGCAGCTTCCAACCGTCCGGACTAGCGGTTTACAATGAGCAGTTCTTC
clone size: -; J gene: TRBJ2-7; V gene: TRBV30; D gene: -; CDR3 protein: CAWSVQGTYEQYF; CDR3 DNA: TGTGCCTGGAGTGTACAGGGCACCTACGAGCAGTACTTC
clone size: -; J gene: TRBJ2-5; V gene: TRBV6-1; D gene: TRBD2; CDR3 protein: CASSVWASGDQETQYF; CDR3 DNA: TGTGCCAGCAGTGTATGGGCTAGCGGAGACCAAGAGACCCAGTACTTC
clone size: -; J gene: TRBJ1-2; V gene: TRBV18; D gene: -; CDR3 protein: CASSSEPGGRGYTF; CDR3 DNA: TGTGCCAGCTCATCTGAGCCGGGGGGCCGCGGCTACACCTTC
clone size: few; J gene: TRBJ1-2; V gene: TRBV7-9; D gene: TRBD1; CDR3 protein: CASSLVSSRGRGYGYTF; CDR3 DNA: TGTGCCAGCAGCTTAGTGTCGAGCAGGGGGCGCGGCTATGGCTACACCTTC
clone size: -; J gene: TRBJ1-1; V gene: TRBV7-2; D gene: -; CDR3 protein: CASSPYLRTSEAFF; CDR3 DNA: TGTGCCAGCAGCCCCTACTTGCGCACTTCTGAAGCTTTCTTT
clone size: -; J gene: TRBJ2-5; V gene: TRBV5-4; D gene: TRBD2; CDR3 protein: CASSFGLAGGTETQYF; CDR3 DNA: TGTGCCAGCAGCTTTGGACTAGCGGGGGGCACGGAGACCCAGTACTTC
clone size: -; J gene: TRBJ2-7; V gene: TRBV5-1; D gene: TRBD2; CDR3 protein: CASSLASGNYEQYF; CDR3 DNA: TGCGCCAGCAGCTTGGCTAGCGGGAACTACGAGCAGTACTTC
clone size: once; J gene: TRBJ2-1; V gene: TRBV5-4; D gene: TRBD2; CDR3 protein: CASSPGPLGGGPKRNEQFF; CDR3 DNA: TGTGCCAGCAGCCCCGGCCCTCTCGGGGGAGGGCCTAAGCGCAATGAGCAGTTCTTC
clone size: -; J gene: TRBJ2-7; V gene: TRBV5-1; D gene: TRBD1; CDR3 protein: CASSFDGTGFAYEQYF; CDR3 DNA: TGCGCCAGCAGCTTCGACGGGACAGGGTTTGCCTACGAGCAGTACTTC